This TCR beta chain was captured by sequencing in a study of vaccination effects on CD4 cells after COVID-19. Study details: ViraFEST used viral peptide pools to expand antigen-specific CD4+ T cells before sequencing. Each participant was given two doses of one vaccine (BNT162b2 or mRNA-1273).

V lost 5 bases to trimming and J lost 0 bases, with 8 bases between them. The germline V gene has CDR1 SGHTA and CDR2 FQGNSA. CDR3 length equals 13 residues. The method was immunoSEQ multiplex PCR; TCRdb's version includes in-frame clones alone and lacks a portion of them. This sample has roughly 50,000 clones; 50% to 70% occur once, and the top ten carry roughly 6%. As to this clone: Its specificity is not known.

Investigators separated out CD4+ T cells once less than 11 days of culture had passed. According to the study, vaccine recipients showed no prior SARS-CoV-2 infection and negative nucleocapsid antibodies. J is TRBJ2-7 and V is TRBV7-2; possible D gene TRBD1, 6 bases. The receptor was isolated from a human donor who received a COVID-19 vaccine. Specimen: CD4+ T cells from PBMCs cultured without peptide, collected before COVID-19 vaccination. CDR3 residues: CASSQTGSYEQYF. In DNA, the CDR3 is TGTGCCAGCAGCCAGACAGGCTCCTACGAGCAGTACTTC.